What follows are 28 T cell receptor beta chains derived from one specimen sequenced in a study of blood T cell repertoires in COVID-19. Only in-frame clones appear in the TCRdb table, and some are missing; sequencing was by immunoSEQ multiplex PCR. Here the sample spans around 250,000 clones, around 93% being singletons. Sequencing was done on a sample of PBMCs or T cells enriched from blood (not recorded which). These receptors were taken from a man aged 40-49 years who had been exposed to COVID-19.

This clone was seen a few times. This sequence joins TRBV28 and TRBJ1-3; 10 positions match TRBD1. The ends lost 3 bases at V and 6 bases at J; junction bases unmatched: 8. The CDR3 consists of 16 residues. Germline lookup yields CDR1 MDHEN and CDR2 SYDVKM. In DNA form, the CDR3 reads TGTGCCAGCAGTTTCGGGGTAGGGACAGGGGCAAACACCATATATTTT. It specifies CASSFGVGTGANTIYF.

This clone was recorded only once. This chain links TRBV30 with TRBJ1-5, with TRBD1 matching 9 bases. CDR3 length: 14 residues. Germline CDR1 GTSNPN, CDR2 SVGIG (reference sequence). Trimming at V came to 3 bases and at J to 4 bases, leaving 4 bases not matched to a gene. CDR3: CAWRGTGSNQPQHF. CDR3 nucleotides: TGTGCCTGGAGGGGGACAGGGAGTAATCAGCCCCAGCATTTT.

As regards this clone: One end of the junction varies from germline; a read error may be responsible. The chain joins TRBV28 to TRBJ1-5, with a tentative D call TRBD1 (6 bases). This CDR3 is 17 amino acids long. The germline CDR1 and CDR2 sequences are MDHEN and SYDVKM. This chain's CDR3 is CASSLSGEQGSTQPQHF. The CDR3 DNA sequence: TGTGCCAGCAGTTTATCCGGGGAACAGGGTAGCACTCAGCCCCAGCATTTT.

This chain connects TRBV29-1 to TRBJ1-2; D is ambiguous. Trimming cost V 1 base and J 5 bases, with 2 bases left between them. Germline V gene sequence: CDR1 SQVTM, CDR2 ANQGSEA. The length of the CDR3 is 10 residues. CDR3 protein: CSVEVYGYTF. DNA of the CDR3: TGCAGCGTTGAAGTATATGGCTACACCTTC.

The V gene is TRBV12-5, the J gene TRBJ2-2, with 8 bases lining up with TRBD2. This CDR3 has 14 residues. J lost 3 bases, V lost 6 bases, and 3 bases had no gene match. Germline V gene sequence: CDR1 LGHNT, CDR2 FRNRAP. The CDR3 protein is CASGRLAHTGELFF. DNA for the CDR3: TGTGCTAGTGGAAGACTAGCGCACACCGGGGAGCTGTTTTTT.

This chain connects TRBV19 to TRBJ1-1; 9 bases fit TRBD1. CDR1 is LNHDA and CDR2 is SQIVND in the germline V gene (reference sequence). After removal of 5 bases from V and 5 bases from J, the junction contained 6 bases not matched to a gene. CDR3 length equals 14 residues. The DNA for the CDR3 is TGTGCCAGTAGTCCAAACAGGGGGCGAACTGAAGCTTTCTTT. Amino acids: CASSPNRGRTEAFF.

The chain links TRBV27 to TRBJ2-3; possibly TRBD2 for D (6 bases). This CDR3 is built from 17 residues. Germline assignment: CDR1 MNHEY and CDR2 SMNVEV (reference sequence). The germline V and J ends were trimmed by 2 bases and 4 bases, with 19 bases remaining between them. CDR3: CASSLGPIGSTSDTQYF. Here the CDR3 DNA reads TGTGCCAGCAGTTTAGGCCCCATCGGGAGTACCTCAGATACGCAGTATTTT.

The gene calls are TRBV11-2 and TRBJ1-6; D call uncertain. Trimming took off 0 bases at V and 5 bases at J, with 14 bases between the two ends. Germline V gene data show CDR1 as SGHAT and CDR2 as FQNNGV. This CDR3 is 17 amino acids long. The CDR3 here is CASSLESARLNNSPLHF. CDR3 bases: TGTGCCAGCAGCTTAGAGTCTGCCAGGCTAAATAATTCACCCCTCCACTTT.

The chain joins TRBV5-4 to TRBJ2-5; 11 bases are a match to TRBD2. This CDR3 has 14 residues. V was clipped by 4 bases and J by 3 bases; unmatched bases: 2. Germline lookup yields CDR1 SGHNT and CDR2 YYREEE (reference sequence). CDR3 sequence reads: CASSPGLAEETQYF. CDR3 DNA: TGTGCCAGCAGCCCGGGACTAGCGGAAGAGACCCAGTACTTC. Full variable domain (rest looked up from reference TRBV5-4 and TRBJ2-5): ETGVTQSPTHLIKTRGQQVTLRCSSQSGHNTVSWYQQALGQGPQFIFQYYREEENGRGNFPPRFSGLQFPNYSSELNVNALELDDSALYLCASSPGLAEETQYFGPGTRLLVL.

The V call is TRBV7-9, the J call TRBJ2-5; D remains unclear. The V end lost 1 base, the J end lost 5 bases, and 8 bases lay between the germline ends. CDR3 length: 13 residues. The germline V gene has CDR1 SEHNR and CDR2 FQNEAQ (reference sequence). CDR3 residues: CASSLGSGETQYF. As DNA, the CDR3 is TGTGCCAGCAGCTTAGGGTCGGGTGAGACCCAGTACTTC.

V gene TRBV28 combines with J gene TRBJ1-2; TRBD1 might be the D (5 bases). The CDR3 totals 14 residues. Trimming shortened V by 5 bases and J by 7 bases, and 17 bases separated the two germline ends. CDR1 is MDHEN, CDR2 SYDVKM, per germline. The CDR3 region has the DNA TGTGCCAGCAGTCTCCGACGGGGGTTAGGTGGCTACACCTTC. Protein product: CASSLRRGLGGYTF.

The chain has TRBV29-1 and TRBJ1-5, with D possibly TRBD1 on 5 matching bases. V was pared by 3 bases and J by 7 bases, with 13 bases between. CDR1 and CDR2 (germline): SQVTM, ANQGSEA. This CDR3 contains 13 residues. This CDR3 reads CSVEVREGQPQHF. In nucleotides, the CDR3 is TGCAGCGTTGAGGTCAGGGAAGGACAGCCCCAGCATTTT.

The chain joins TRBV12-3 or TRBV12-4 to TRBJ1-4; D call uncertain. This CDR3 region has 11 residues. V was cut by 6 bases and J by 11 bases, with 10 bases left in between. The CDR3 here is CASRLSSKLFF. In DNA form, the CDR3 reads TGTGCCAGCAGGTTAAGTAGTAAACTGTTTTTT.

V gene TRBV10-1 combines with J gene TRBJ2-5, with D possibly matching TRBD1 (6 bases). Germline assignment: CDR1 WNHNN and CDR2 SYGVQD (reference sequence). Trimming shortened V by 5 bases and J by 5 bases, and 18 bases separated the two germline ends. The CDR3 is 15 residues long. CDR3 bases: TGCGCCAGCAGTTCGGGTTGGCAGGGGAAGGAGACCCAGTACTTC. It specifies CASSSGWQGKETQYF.

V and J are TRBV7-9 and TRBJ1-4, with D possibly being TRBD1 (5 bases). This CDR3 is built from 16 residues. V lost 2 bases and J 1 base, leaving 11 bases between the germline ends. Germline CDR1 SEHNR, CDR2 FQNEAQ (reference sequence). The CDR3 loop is CASSLQGEETNEKLFF. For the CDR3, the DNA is TGTGCCAGCAGCTTACAAGGGGAGGAAACTAATGAAAAACTGTTTTTT.

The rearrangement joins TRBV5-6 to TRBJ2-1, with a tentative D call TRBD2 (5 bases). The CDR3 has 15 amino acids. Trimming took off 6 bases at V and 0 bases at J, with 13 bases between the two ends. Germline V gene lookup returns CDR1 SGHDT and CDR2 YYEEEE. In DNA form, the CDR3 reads TGTGCCAGCACCCCAACGGGATTCTCCTACAATGAGCAGTTCTTC. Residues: CASTPTGFSYNEQFF.

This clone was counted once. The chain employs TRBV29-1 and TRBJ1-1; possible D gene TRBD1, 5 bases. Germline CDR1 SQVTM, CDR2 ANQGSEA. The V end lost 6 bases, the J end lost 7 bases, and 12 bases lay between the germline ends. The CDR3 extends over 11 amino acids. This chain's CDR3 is CSVHRMGEAFF. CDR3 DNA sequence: TGCAGCGTCCACAGGATGGGTGAAGCTTTCTTT.

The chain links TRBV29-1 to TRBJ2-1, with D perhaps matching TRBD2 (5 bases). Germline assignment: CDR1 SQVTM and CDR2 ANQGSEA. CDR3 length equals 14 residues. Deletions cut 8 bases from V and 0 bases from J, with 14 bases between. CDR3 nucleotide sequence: TGCAGCCTTAAAAAGCGGAGCTCCTACAATGAGCAGTTCTTC. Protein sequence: CSLKKRSSYNEQFF.

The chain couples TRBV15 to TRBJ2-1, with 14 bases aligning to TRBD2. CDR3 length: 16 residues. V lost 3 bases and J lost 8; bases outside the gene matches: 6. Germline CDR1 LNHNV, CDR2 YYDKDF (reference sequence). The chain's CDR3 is CATSSWTSGRIDEQFF. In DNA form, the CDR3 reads TGTGCCACCAGCAGTTGGACTAGCGGGAGGATCGATGAGCAGTTCTTC.

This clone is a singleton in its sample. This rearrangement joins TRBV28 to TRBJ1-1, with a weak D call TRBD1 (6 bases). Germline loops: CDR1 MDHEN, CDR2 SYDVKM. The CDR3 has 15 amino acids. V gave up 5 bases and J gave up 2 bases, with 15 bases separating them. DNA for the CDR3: TGTGCCAGCAGTATTCGACAGGCACCAAACACTGAAGCTTTCTTT. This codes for CASSIRQAPNTEAFF.

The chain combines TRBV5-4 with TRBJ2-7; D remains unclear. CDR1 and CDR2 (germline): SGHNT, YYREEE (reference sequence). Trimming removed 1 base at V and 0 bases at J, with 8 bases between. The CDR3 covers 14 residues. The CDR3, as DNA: TGTGCCAGCAGCTTGATCCCTAGCTCCTACGAGCAGTACTTC. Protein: CASSLIPSSYEQYF.

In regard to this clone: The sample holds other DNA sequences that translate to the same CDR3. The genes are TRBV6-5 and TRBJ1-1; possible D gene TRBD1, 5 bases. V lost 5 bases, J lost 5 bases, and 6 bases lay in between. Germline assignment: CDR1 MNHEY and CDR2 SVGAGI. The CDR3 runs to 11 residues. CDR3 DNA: TGTGCCAGCAGTACAGGAACTGAAGCTTTCTTT. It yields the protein CASSTGTEAFF.

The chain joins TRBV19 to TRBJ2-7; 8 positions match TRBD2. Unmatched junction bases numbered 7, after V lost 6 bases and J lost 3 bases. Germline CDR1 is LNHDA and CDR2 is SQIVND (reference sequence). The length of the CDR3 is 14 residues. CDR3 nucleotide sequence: TGTGCCAGTAGGCCCGGGGGGGCAAACTACGAGCAGTACTTC. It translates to CASRPGGANYEQYF.

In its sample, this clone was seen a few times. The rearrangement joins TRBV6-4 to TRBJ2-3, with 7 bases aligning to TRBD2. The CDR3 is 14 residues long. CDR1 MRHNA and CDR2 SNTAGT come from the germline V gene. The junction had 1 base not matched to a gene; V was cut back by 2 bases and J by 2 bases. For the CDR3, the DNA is TGTGCCAGCAGTGACGGGAGGGCCACAGATACGCAGTATTTT. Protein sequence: CASSDGRATDTQYF.

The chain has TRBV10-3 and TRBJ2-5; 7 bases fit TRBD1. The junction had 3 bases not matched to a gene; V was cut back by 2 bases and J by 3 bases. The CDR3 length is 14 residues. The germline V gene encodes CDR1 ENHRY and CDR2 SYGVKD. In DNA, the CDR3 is TGTGCCATCAGTGAGAGCGACAGGGAAGAGACCCAGTACTTC. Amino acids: CAISESDREETQYF.

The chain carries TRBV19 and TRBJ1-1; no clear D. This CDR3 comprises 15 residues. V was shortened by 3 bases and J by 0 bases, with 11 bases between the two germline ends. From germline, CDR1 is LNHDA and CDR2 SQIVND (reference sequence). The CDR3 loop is CASSMIARMNTEAFF. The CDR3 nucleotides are TGTGCCAGTAGTATGATAGCTAGAATGAACACTGAAGCTTTCTTT. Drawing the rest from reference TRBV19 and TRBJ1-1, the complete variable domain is DGGITQSPKYLFRKEGQNVTLSCEQNLNHDAMYWYRQDPGQGLRLIYYSQIVNDFQKGDIAEGYSVSREKKESFPLTVTSAQKNPTAFYLCASSMIARMNTEAFFGQGTRLTVV.

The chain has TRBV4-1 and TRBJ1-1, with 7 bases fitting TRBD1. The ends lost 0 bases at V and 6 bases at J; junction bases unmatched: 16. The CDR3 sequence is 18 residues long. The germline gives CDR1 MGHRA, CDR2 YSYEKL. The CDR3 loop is CASSQESTGLIGSAEAFF. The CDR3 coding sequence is TGCGCCAGCAGCCAAGAATCGACAGGGCTTATCGGAAGTGCTGAAGCTTTCTTT.

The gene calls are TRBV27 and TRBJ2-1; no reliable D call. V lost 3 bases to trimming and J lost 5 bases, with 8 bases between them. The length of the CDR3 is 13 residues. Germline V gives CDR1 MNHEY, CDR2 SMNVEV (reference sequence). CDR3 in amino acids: CASSFPGDNEQFF. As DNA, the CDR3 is TGTGCCAGCAGTTTTCCCGGTGACAATGAGCAGTTCTTC.